The rows below give T cell receptor beta chains drawn from one sample of a study of blood T cells in healthy people across ages. TCRdb called the 5' RACE reads again in MiXCR, with one record for every CDR3 protein. The sample carries just under 900,000 distinct CDR3 sequences, more than 25% recorded once. The specimen was blood. These receptors all stem from a woman aged 80 or over in good health. The CDR3 runs from the conserved cysteine through the conserved F or W. Each record gives: D gene, clone size, J gene, V gene, CDR3 DNA, CDR3 protein. A D gene is named only where the DNA matches it firmly. Clone size is shown for a subset of rows, as once, few, many or a class of expanded clone.

>TRBD2|many|TRBJ2-3|TRBV2
TGTGCCAGCGGGGGGACTAGCGGGGGGCCAACTAGCACAGATACGCAGTATTTT
CASGGTSGGPTSTDTQYF
>NA|many|TRBJ1-2|TRBV6-2/TRBV6-3
TGTGCCAGCAGAAAGGGCTATGGCTACACCTTC
CASRKGYGYTF
>NA|many|TRBJ2-1|TRBV21-1
TGTGCCAGCAGCACCAGGGGGAATGAGCAGTTCTTC
CASSTRGNEQFF
>NA|NA|TRBJ1-6|TRBV7-2
TGTGCCAGCAGCAACTACAAGGCGAATTCACCCCTCCACTTT
CASSNYKANSPLHF
>NA|NA|TRBJ1-5|TRBV6-2/TRBV6-3
TGTGCCAGCAGCCCAGGGTTTCGGAATCAGCCCCAGCATTTT
CASSPGFRNQPQHF
>NA|few|TRBJ2-2|TRBV24-1
TGTGCCACCAGTGAACGGGGGATAGTCGGGGAGCTGTTTTTT
CATSERGIVGELFF
>NA|few|TRBJ1-1|TRBV5-1
TGCGCCAGCAGCTTGGATTCTCCGGGAACAAACACTGAAGCTTTCTTT
CASSLDSPGTNTEAFF
>NA|few|TRBJ2-3|TRBV20-1
TGCAGTTCTTGGACAGCCCCCACAGATACGCAGTATTTT
CSSWTAPTDTQYF
>NA|many|TRBJ2-4|TRBV6-1
TGTGCCAGCAGTGAATCAGTAGCCAAAAACATTCAGTACTTC
CASSESVAKNIQYF
>TRBD1|many|TRBJ2-5|TRBV5-1
TGCGCCAGCAGCTTGTTGACAGGGGGAAGGGAGACCCAGTACTTC
CASSLLTGGRETQYF
>NA|few|TRBJ1-5|TRBV3-1
TGTGCCAGCAGCCCTATGTTGGGGTCATATCAGCCCCAGCATTTT
CASSPMLGSYQPQHF
>NA|many|TRBJ1-1|TRBV28
TGTGCCAGCAGTCGAGGTGAGGCCTCAACTAACACTGAAGCTTTCTTT
CASSRGEASTNTEAFF
>NA|NA|TRBJ1-1|TRBV7-2
TGTGCCAGCAGCTCATACGGGGGGCGCGACACTGAAGCTTTCTTT
CASSSYGGRDTEAFF
>TRBD2|NA|TRBJ2-7|TRBV6-2/TRBV6-3
TGTGCCAGCAGTTACTCGACTAGCAGGGACTCCTACGAGCAGTACTTC
CASSYSTSRDSYEQYF
>NA|few|TRBJ2-5|TRBV19
TGTGCCAGTAGTCCCGACCCAGGGTTAGGGGAGACCCAGTACTTC
CASSPDPGLGETQYF
>TRBD1|many|TRBJ2-7|TRBV7-9
TGTGCCAGCAGCTTAGTAACAGGGGACGAGCAGTACTTC
CASSLVTGDEQYF
>TRBD2|many|TRBJ2-1|TRBV27
TGTGCCAGCAGTTTATTAAGGACTAGCTCCCATGAGCAGTTCTTC
CASSLLRTSSHEQFF
>NA|many|TRBJ1-5|TRBV6-5
TGTGCCAGCAGTTACTCTGGCCCCCGGGGTCCGTGGCCCCAGCATTTT
CASSYSGPRGPWPQHF
>NA|many|TRBJ2-7|TRBV2
TGTGCCAGCAGTGAAAGGTCAGTCTCCTACGAGCAGTACTTC
CASSERSVSYEQYF
>TRBD1|few|TRBJ2-7|TRBV5-4
TGTGCCAGCAGCCCCGGTGGACAGGGTTCCTACGAGCAGTACTTC
CASSPGGQGSYEQYF
>NA|NA|TRBJ1-5|TRBV5-1
TGCGCCAGCAGCGCGGCAGGTGACCGCAATCAGCCCCAGCATTTT
CASSAAGDRNQPQHF
>NA|NA|TRBJ1-2|TRBV25-1
TGTGCCAGTGGGGGGGGTATCTATGGCTACACCTTC
CASGGGIYGYTF